Detailed here is one T cell receptor beta chain. What it binds is not known. All trial patients relapsed after autologous stem cell transplantation. Negative selection with magnets was how CD8+ T cells were isolated from the thawed PBMCs. This specimen belongs to a study of PD-1 blockade in classical Hodgkin lymphoma. The table came from immunoSEQ multiplex PCR; TCRdb's copy has only in-frame clones and leaves some out. The sample contains some 25,000 clones, around 88% of which appear only once. The germline CDR1 and CDR2 sequences are SGHTS and YDEGEE. Trimming shortened V by 0 bases and J by 4 bases, and 7 bases separated the two germline ends. This CDR3 comprises 13 residues. Study results and caveats: Possible causes of repertoire differences, disease activity or prior therapy, remain undefined. Healthy donors were reported to have higher baseline TCR diversity than newly diagnosed patients. Complete responders' diversity at baseline resembled that of newly diagnosed patients. Patients excluded were those beginning nivolumab under 1 year after ASCT.

Material: CD8+ T cells from blood, obtained at baseline. The chain joins TRBV5-8 to TRBJ1-2; D may be TRBD1 (5 bases). The TCR sequence derives from a human donor with classical Hodgkin lymphoma. CDR3 nucleotides: TGTGCCAGCAGCTTGGTGACAGTCTATGGCTACACCTTC. Translation gives CASSLVTVYGYTF.